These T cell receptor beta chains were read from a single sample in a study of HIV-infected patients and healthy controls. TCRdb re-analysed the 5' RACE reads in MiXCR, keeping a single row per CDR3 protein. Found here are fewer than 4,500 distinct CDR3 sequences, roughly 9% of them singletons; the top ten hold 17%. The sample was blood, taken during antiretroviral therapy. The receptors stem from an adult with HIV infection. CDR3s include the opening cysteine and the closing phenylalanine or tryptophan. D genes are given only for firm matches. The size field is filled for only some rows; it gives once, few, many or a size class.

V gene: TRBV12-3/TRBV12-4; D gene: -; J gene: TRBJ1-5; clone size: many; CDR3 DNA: TGTGCCAGCAGTTTATCGAGGGCGAAGCAGCCCCAGCATTTT; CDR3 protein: CASSLSRAKQPQHF
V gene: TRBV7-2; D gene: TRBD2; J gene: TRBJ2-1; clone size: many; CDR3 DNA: TGTGCCAGCAGCTTATCGGGCGGGGGGGCAAATGAGCAGTTCTTC; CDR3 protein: CASSLSGGGANEQFF
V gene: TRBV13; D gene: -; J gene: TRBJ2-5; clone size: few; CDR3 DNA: TGTGCCAGCAGCTTAGAAGACCAAGAGACCCAGTACTTC; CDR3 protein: CASSLEDQETQYF
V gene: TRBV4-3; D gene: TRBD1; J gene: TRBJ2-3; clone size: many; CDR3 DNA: TGCGCCAGCAGCCAAAGATACAGACAGGGCAAGGCAGATACGCAGTATTTT; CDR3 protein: CASSQRYRQGKADTQYF
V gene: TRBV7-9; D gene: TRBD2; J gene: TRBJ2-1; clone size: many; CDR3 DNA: TGTGCCAGCAGCCAGGGACTAGCGGGGAGCTCCTACAATGAGCAGTTCTTC; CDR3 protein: CASSQGLAGSSYNEQFF
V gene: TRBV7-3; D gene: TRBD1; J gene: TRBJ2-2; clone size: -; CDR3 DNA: TGTGCCAGCAGCCCAAGGACAGGGGTCACGAACACCGGGGAGCTGTTTTTT; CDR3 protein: CASSPRTGVTNTGELFF
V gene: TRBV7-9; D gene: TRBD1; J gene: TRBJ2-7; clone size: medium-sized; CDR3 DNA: TGTGCCAGCACCTTGACAGGGGATAATTCCTACGAGCAGTACTTC; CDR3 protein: CASTLTGDNSYEQYF
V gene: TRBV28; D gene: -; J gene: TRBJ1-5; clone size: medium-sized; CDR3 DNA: TGTGCCAGCAGTTTATTACGGCTTAGCAATCAGCCCCAGCATTTT; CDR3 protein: CASSLLRLSNQPQHF
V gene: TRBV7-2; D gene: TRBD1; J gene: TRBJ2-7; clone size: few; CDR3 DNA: TGTGCCAGCAGAGGGAGTGGGGACAGGGGTAGCGAGCAGTACTTC; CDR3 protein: CASRGSGDRGSEQYF
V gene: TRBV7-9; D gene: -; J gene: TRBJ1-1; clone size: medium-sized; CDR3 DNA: TGTGCCAGCAGCTTAGCGCTTAGGGACTGGAACACTGAAGCTTTCTTT; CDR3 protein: CASSLALRDWNTEAFF
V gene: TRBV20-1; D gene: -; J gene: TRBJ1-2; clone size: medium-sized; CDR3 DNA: TGCAGTGCTAGAGTGGCAGTAGCTAACTATGGCTACACCTTC; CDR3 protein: CSARVAVANYGYTF
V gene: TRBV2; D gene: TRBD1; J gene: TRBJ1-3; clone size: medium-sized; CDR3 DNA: TGTGCCAGCAGCCGGGGGGACAGTTCTGGAAACACCATATATTTT; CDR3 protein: CASSRGDSSGNTIYF
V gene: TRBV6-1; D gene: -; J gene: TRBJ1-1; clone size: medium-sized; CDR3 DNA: TGTGCCAGCCTCATGGCGTACCGAACTGAAGCTTTCTTT; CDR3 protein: CASLMAYRTEAFF
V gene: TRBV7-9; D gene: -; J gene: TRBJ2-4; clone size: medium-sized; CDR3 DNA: TGTGCCAGCAGCTTCGAGGGCCTGGCCAAAAACATTCAGTACTTC; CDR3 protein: CASSFEGLAKNIQYF
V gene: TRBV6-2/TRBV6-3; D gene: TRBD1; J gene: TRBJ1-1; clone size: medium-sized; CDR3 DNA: TGTGCCAGCAGTTACTCCCCTTCTCAATCGACAGGGGGGGACACTGAAGCTTTCTTT; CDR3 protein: CASSYSPSQSTGGDTEAFF
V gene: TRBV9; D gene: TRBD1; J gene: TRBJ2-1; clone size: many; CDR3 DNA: TGTGCCAGCAGCGAGACAGGGGGCGGGAATGAGCAGTTCTTC; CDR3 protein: CASSETGGGNEQFF
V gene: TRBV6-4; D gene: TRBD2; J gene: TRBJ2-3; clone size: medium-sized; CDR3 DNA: TGTGCCTCAGCACCGACTAGCGGGGGGGCCCGGGATACGCAGTATTTT; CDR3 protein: CASAPTSGGARDTQYF
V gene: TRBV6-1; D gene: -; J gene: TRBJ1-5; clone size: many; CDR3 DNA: TGTGCCAGCAGTGAACGGCGAGGGGGTGATCACCCCCAGCATTTT; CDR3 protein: CASSERRGGDHPQHF
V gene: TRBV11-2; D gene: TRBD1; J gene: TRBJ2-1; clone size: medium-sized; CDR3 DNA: TGTGCCAGCAGCTCCATCGGACAGGGTAGGCATGAGCAGTTCTTC; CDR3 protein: CASSSIGQGRHEQFF
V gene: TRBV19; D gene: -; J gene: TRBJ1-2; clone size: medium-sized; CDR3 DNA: TGTGCCAGTAGTGTCGGAGCTGGCTACACCTTC; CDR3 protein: CASSVGAGYTF
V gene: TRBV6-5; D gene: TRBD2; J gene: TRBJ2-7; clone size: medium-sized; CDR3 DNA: TGTGCCAGCAGTTACTCGAGGAGTCTAGCGGGCGAGCAGTACTTC; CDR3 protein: CASSYSRSLAGEQYF
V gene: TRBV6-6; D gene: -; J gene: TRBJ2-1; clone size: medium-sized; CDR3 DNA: TGTGCCAGCAGCGACACTAACTACAATGAGCAGTTCTTC; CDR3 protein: CASSDTNYNEQFF
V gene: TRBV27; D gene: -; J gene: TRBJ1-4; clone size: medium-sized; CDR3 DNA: TGTGCCAGCAGATTGACGGGTGGAAAACTGTTTTTT; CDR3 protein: CASRLTGGKLFF
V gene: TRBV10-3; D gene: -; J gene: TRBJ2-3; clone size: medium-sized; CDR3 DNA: TGTGCCATCAGTGCTGGGGGAGACGGTGTAGATACGCAGTATTTT; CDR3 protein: CAISAGGDGVDTQYF
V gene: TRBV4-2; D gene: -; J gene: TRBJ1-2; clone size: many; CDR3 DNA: TGTGCCAGCAGCTCTCCGGCGGCAGGGACTGGCTATGGCTACACCTTC; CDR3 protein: CASSSPAAGTGYGYTF
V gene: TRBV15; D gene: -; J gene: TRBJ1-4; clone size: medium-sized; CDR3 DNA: TGTGCCACCAGCAGAGATCGTGGGGCGGTTAATGAAAAACTGTTTTTT; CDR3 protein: CATSRDRGAVNEKLFF
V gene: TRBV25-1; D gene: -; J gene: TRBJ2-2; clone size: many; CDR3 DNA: TGTGCCAGCAGTGAATCGAACCCAGGGAACACCGGGGAGCTGTTTTTT; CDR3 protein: CASSESNPGNTGELFF
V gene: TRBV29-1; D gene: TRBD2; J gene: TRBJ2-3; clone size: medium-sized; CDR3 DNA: TGCAGCGTTGACTCCACTAGCGGGGGTCCCACAGATACGCAGTATTTT; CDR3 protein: CSVDSTSGGPTDTQYF
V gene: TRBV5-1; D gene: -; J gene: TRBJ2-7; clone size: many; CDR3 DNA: TGCGCCAGCAGCCTGGGGTACAGAGGCGAGCAGTACTTC; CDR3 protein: CASSLGYRGEQYF
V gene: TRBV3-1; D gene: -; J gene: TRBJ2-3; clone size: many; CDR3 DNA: TGTGCCAGCAGCAGCGTGGGGGGCGGGAGCACAGATACGCAGTATTTT; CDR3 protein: CASSSVGGGSTDTQYF
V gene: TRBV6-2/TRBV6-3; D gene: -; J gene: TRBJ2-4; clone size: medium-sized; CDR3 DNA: TGTGCCAGCAGTGACCTCGGGGGGCTGAAACCGATTCAGTACTTC; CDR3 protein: CASSDLGGLKPIQYF
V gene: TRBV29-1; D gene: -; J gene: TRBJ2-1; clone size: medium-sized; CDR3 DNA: TGCAGCGTTGAAGTAAAACCGTCCTACAATGAGCAGTTCTTC; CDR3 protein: CSVEVKPSYNEQFF
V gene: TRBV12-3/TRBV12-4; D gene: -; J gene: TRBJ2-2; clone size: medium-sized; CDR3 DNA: TGTGCCAGCAGTTTGGGCACCGGGGAGCTGTTTTTT; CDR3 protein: CASSLGTGELFF
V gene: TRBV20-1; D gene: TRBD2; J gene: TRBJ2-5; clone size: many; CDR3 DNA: TGCAGTGCTAGTCATCTAGCGGGGGGGCAAGAGACCCAGTACTTC; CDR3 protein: CSASHLAGGQETQYF
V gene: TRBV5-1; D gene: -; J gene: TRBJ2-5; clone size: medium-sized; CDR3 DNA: TGCGCCAGCAAGTATGCCGGGCCAGAGACCCAGTACTTC; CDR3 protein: CASKYAGPETQYF
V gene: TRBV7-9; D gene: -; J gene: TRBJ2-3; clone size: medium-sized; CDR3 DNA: TGTGCCAGCAGCGCCCGAGGGCAGGCGCCTTACACAGATACGCAGTATTTT; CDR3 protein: CASSARGQAPYTDTQYF
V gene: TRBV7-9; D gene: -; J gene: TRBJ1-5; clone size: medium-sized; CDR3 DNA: TGTGCCAGCAGCTTCGACAATGGGCCCCAGCATTTT; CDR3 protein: CASSFDNGPQHF
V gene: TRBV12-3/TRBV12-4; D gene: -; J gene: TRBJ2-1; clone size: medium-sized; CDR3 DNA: TGTGCCAGCAGTCCCGGGCTGGGACTTTACAATGAGCAGTTCTTC; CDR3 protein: CASSPGLGLYNEQFF
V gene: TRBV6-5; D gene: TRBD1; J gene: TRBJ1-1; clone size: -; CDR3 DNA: TGTGCCAGCAGTAGGAGACAGGGGAACACTGAAGCTTTCTTT; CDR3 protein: CASSRRQGNTEAFF
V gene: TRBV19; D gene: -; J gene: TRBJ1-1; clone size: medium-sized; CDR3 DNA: TGTGCCAGTATTGCGGGTACTGAAGCTTTCTTT; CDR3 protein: CASIAGTEAFF
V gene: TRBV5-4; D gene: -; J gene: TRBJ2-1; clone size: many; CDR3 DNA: TGTGCCAGCACCTTTTGGCCCACTACCTCCTACAATGAGCAGTTCTTC; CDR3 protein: CASTFWPTTSYNEQFF
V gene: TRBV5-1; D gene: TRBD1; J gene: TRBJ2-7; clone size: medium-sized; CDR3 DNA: TGCGCCAGCAGCTGGCCAACGGGACAGCTCTCCTACGAGCAGTACTTC; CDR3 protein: CASSWPTGQLSYEQYF
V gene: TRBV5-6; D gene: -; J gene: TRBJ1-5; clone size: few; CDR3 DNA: TGTGCCAGCAGCTTGGGGGGAGGGCAGCCCCAGCATTTT; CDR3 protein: CASSLGGGQPQHF
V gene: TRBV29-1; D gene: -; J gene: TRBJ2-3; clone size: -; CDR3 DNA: TGCAGCGTTGAAGATCCGGGGGCTCTCCATACGCAGTATTTT; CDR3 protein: CSVEDPGALHTQYF
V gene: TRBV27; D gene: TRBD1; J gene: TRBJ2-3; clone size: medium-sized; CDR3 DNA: TGTGCCAGCAGTCCCTCCGGGACAGGGGGCCCAGATACGCAGTATTTT; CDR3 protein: CASSPSGTGGPDTQYF